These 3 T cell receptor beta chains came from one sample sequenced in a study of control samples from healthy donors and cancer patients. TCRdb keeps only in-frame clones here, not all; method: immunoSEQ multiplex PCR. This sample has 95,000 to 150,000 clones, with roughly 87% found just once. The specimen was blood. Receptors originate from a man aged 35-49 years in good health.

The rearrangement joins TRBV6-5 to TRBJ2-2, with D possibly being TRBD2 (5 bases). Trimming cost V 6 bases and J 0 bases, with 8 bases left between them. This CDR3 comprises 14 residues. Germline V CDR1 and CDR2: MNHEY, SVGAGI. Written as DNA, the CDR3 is TGTGCCAGCAGGAGGGCAACGAACACCGGGGAGCTGTTTTTT. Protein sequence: CASRRATNTGELFF.

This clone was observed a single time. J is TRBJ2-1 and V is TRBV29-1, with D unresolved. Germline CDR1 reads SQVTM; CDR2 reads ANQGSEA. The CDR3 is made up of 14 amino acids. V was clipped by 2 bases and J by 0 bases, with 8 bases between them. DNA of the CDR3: TGCAGCGTTGAACAGAAAGGCTCCTACAATGAGCAGTTCTTC. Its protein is CSVEQKGSYNEQFF.

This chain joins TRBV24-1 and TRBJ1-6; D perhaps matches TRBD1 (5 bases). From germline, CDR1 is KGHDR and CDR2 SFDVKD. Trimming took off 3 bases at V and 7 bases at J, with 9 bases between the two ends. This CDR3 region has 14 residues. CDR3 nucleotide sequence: TGTGCCACCAGTGATCCAGGGAACAATTCACCCCTCCACTTT. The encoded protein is CATSDPGNNSPLHF.